This entry features one TCR beta chain sequence. Its specificity is unknown. Treatment here: around 19 received Ad26.COV2.S at low or high dose, single or two shots; about 5 received placebo; per-sample allocation not given. The investigators took samples on day 63 after the first vaccine or placebo injection. The data were produced by immunoSEQ multiplex PCR, yet TCRdb's version contains in-frame clones alone and is incomplete. The sample lists roughly 700,000 clones, approximately 88% seen once, with about 1.5% in the top ten. The entry originates in a study of Ad26.COV2.S vaccination and SARS-CoV-2 variants. Study-level points and caveats: Whether participants received vaccine or placebo, their non-spike TCR breadth was similar.

The V and J ends lost 8 bases and 5 bases, in that order; junction bases with no gene match: 4. This CDR3 is built from 12 residues. The germline V gene encodes CDR1 GTSNPN and CDR2 SVGIG (reference sequence). The gene calls are TRBV30 and TRBJ2-1; 9 bases map to TRBD1. The TCR comes from a person aged 18-60 years who received the Ad26.COV2.S COVID-19 vaccine or a placebo. Sequencing was performed on peripheral blood, taken in a trial of Ad26.COV2.S vaccine versus placebo. The CDR3 here is CAGTGLNNEQFF. The CDR3 coding sequence is TGTGCCGGGACAGGGCTGAACAATGAGCAGTTCTTC.